This T cell receptor beta chain was sequenced in a study of T cells in Graves' hyperthyroidism and ophthalmopathy (dated 2019 in TCRdb). With respect to the entire study: Peripheral blood samples were taken at the time of initial diagnosis, prior to any treatment. The roughly 90 discovery patients were divided at random into training and test sets in a 7:3 ratio. In about 6 Graves' hyperthyroidism patients, the study also compared T-cell repertoires from thyroid tissue with T-cell repertoires from blood. TCR V-J signatures able to tell the groups apart were searched for in a discovery cohort of some 100 patients, of whom over 40 had Graves' ophthalmopathy and under 65 had stable Graves' hyperthyroidism. According to the paper, TCR Vbeta CDR3 sequencing was carried out on more than 120 peripheral blood samples, which came from under 50 ophthalmopathy, 75 to 80 hyperthyroidism and roughly 17 progressor patients. Whether ophthalmopathy could be predicted prospectively was tested in an independent validation cohort made up of about 20 hyperthyroidism patients plus 17 patients who later progressed to ophthalmopathy. Once sampling was done, hyperthyroidism patients were given methimazole at a starting dose of 30 mg daily, whereas ophthalmopathy patients were given high-dose intravenous methylprednisolone.

A patient counted as having stable Graves' hyperthyroidism if no progression to ophthalmopathy occurred over 18 months of follow-up. The hyperthyroidism patients were between 18 and 65 years old and newly diagnosed, with a disease duration of less than 2 months. Patients with uncontrolled infections, other autoimmune diseases, pregnancy or lactation were excluded. Diagnoses relied on clinical symptoms, serum thyroxine and TRAb, thyroid ultrasound and orbital computed tomography. PBMCs were isolated from 7.5 to 10 ml of fresh peripheral blood by Ficoll-Paque density gradient centrifugation. Trizol reagent was used to extract total RNA, and RNA quality was then checked on an Agilent 2100 Bioanalyzer. Results the study describes overall, beyond this receptor: During validation, the model predicted progression to ophthalmopathy a median of around 6 months ahead of onset, with 70.59% sensitivity and less than 85% specificity. In cross-validation, a model built on a 13 V-J signature told ophthalmopathy apart from stable hyperthyroidism with about 90% sensitivity and around 84% specificity, and in testing the same model reached 80%/75%. Most expanded thyroid clonotypes (frequency above 0.001) were also found in blood, which suggests that blood repertoires may mirror thyroid immune responses. Sample size was not statistically predetermined, and investigators were not blinded to group allocation.

The CDR3 measures 19 amino acids from cysteine to phenylalanine. CDR3 DNA only is kept here, 57 bases in frame from base 1. Germline trimming amounts to 3 bases on V and 3 bases on J, with 18 as the count of junction bases outside the gene matches. The germline V gene encodes CDR1 DFQATT and CDR2 SNEGSKA (reference sequence). TCR beta CDR3 regions were amplified from RNA transcripts. A first-round RT-PCR of the TCR CDR3 used the HTBI primer set with the Qiagen OneStep RT-PCR kit. Libraries were constructed in a second round of multiplex PCR, after which size selection and purification were performed. Paired-end sequencing of the libraries was performed with 100 bp reads on an Illumina HiSeq2000. Under the source paper's analysis protocol: SOAPnuke was used to process the raw data, throwing out any read that contained adapters or uncalled bases, had a mean Phred below 15, or lacked an exact constant-primer or identifier match. COPE v1.2.5 was used to merge high-quality paired reads, and clonotypes were defined as unique nucleotide sequences. MiTCR v1.1 was used to align clonotypes to the IMGT TRBV, TRBD and TRBJ reference segments. The analysis included only V-J combinations with a frequency above 0.0001, which together covered roughly 99% of the repertoires. The TCS score was defined as the ratio of F50 (clonal expansion) to E x V (chaos), calculated using BLOSUM62-based TCRdist between CDR3 peptides within each V-J. Welch's t-statistics and random forest reduced around 550 V-J features to under 15, which were used in a naive Bayes classifier (R e1071). TCRdb cleaned the public reads at Q25 with fastp, built clones with MiXCR and kept in-frame beta chains. Rows matching on CDR3 protein sequence are summarized as one entry with the most common DNA and genes. TCRdb, rather than the study authors, made the V and J calls. The sample table holds over 650,000 distinct CDR3 sequences, of which about a sixth were seen once. The ten top clones hold about 8.4% of the sample.

With regard to this clonotype: Its target antigen remains unknown. No base quality information exists; no much larger clone differs at one position.

This receptor was taken from a man aged 18 to 29 with Graves' hyperthyroidism. Material: blood. The rearranged segments are TRBV20-1 and TRBJ2-5; TRBD2 agrees with 11 junctional bases. Here is the DNA: TGCAGTGCTAGTCTCGGTCTAGCGGGAGGTCCAATACCTGAAGAGACCCAGTACTTC. It specifies CSASLGLAGGPIPEETQYF.